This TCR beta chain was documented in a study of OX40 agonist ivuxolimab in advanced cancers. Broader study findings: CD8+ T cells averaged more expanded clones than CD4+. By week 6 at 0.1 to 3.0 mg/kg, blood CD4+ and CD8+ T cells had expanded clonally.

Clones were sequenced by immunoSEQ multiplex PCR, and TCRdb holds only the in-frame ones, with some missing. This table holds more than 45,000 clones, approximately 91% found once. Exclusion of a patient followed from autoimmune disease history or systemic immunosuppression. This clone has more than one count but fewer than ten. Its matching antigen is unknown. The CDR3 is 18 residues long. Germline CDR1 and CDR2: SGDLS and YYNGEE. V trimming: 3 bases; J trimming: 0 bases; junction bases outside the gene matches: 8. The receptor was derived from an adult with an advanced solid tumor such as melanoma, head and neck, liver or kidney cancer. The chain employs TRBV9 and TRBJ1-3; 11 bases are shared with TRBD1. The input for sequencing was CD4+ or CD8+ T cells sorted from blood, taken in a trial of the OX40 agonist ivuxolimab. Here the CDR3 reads CASSAGAGTGGSGNTIYF. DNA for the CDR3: TGTGCCAGCAGCGCAGGAGCTGGGACAGGGGGCTCTGGAAACACCATATATTTT.